The sequence of this TCR beta chain was determined in a study of cytomegalovirus exposure and HLA in healthy donors. Whole-study findings and limits: Accurate prediction of most subjects' HLA-A and HLA-B alleles from TCR beta sequences was reported. It is likely that the observed cluster of highly shared sequence variants was a sequencing artifact.

PCR used 60 Vbeta primers and 13 Jbeta primers. Assay used: immunoSEQ multiplex PCR; TCRdb lists only in-frame clones, some missing. The sample comprises 150,000 to 200,000 clones, about 65% of which are singletons, and roughly 6.6% rests with the top ten. CDR3 size: 15 residues. V gave up 0 bases and J gave up 6 bases, with 11 bases separating them. Germline CDR1 and CDR2: SGHTA and FQGNSA. Worth noting for this clone: Its antigen is currently unknown.

The sequence derives from a man aged 40-50 years in good health and CMV-seropositive. The specimen was PBMCs. The chain joins TRBV7-2 to TRBJ2-2, with D possibly TRBD1 on 5 matching bases. The CDR3 coding sequence is TGTGCCAGCAGCTTAGCCCAGGGAAGGGCCGGGGAGCTGTTTTTT. It translates to CASSLAQGRAGELFF.